The following is a T cell receptor beta chain sequence with its context. Its antigen remains unidentified. This record belongs to a study of T cell clones after liver transplantation. Study summary: Samples came from ITN030ST, which attempted immunosuppression withdrawal within 2 years of liver transplantation. Standard immunosuppression, with no induction, continued until 12-24 months after transplant.

TCRdb's table, derived via immunoSEQ multiplex PCR, lists solely in-frame clones and lacks some. The data show 50,000 to 70,000 clones, with approximately 70% seen just once and approximately 2.6% held by the top ten. Study observations and caveats: Post-transplant time points were not standardized, so conclusions are preliminary.

Per the germline V gene, CDR1 is SGHDT and CDR2 is YYEEEE. This CDR3 is 16 amino acids long. The junction had 11 bases not matched to a gene; V was cut back by 4 bases and J by 7 bases. The material sequenced was CD4+ T cells from blood, taken at the approximately 15-month timepoint. The receptor was derived from a human patient who received a liver transplant. These T cells may partly come from the graft donor. This sequence joins TRBV5-6 and TRBJ1-4; TRBD1 agrees at 9 bases. CDR3 protein: CASSSEQGAGGEKLFF. CDR3 sequence (DNA): TGTGCCAGCAGCAGTGAACAGGGGGCTGGAGGTGAAAAACTGTTTTTT.